Reported below is one TCR beta chain. Its specificity is not known. Assay: immunoSEQ multiplex PCR; the TCRdb copy retains only in-frame clones and omits some. The sample comprises roughly 70,000 clones, 80% to 90% of which are singletons, and 5% to 6% rests with the top ten. This sample was included in a study of T cell responses to AZD1222 COVID-19 vaccine. Overall study findings and caveats: At baseline, just 6 or 7 AZD1222 recipients tested seropositive.

Between the trimmed V and J ends, which lost 3 bases and 5 bases, there was a span of 16 bases. This CDR3 spans 15 amino acids. Germline-derived CDR1 and CDR2 are KGHSH and LQKENI. The V and J genes are TRBV18 and TRBJ1-2; tentatively, D is TRBD1 (6 bases). The sequence was collected from an adult in good health. Here the sequenced sample was peripheral blood, taken on day 0 of AZD1222 vaccination. CDR3 sequence (DNA): TGTGCCAGCTCACCCTCGACAGGCAAGTCTTATGGCTACACCTTC. Translating gives CASSPSTGKSYGYTF.